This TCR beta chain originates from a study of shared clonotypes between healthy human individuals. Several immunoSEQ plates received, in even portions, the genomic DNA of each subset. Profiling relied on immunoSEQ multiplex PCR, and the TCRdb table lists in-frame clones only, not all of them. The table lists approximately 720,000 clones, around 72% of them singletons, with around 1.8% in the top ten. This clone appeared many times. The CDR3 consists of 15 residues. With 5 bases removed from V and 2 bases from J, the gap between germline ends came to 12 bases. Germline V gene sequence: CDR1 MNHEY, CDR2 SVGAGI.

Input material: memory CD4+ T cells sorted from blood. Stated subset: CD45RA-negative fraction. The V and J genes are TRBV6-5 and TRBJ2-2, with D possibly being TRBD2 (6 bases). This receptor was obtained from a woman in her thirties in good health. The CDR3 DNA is TGTGCCAGCAGTAGACTAGGGGATAACACCGGGGAGCTGTTTTTT. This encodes CASSRLGDNTGELFF.